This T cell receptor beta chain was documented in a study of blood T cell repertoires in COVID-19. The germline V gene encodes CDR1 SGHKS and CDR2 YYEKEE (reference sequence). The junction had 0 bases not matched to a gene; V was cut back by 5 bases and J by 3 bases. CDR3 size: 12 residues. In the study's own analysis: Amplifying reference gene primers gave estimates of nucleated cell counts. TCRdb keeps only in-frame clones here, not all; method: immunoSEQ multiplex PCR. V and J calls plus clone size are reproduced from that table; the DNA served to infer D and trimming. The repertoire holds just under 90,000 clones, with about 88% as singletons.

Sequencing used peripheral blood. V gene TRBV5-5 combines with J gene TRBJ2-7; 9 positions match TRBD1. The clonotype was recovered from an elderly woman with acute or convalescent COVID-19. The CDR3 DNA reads TGTGCCAGCAGGGACAGGGGCTACGAGCAGTACTTC. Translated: CASRDRGYEQYF.